This T cell receptor (beta chain) was profiled in a study of control samples from healthy donors and cancer patients. Trimming cost V 1 base and J 3 bases; bases outside gene matches: 3. Germline V gene sequence: CDR1 KGHSH, CDR2 LQKENI. The CDR3 spans 16 residues. Using immunoSEQ multiplex PCR, the repertoire was profiled, and TCRdb retains in-frame clones only, with some absent. The table shows around 27,000 clones, with roughly 85% occurring only once. V is TRBV18 and J is TRBJ2-5; 12 nucleotides line up with TRBD2. Sequenced: PBMCs. This receptor was identified in a woman aged 60-75 years with head and neck cancer. This CDR3 reads CASSPRLAGGEETQYF. The CDR3 DNA sequence: TGTGCCAGCTCACCACGCCTAGCGGGAGGGGAAGAGACCCAGTACTTC.